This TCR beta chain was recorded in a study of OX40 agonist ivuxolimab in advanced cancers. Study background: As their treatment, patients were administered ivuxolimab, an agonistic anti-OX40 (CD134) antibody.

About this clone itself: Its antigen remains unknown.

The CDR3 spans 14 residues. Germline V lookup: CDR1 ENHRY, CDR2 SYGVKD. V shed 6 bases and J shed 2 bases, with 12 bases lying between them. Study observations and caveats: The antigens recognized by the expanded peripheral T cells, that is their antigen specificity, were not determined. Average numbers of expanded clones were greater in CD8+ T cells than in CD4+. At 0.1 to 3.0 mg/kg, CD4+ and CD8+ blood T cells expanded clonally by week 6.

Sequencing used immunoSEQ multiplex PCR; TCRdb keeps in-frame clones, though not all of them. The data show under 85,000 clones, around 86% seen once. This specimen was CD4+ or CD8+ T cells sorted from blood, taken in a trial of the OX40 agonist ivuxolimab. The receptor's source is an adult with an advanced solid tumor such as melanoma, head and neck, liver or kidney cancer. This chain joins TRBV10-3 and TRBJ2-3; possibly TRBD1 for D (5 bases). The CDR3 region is CAIRAGITTDTQYF. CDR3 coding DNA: TGTGCCATCAGGGCAGGGATCACCACAGATACGCAGTATTTT.